Described below is a single T cell receptor beta chain sequence and its context. The antigen remains unidentified. This sample was included in a study of cytomegalovirus exposure and HLA in healthy donors. Study results and limitations: Rare TCR sequences dominated, though some public TCRs recurred in many donors. The study listed 150 to 200 cytomegalovirus-associated TCR beta chains. Three chains linked to CMV were shown in vitro to be specific for CMV antigens.

This CDR3 comprises 17 residues. In germline, CDR1 is MNHEY, CDR2 SMNVEV (reference sequence). V lost 5 bases and J lost 4; bases outside the gene matches: 13. The donors were members of the approximately 120-subject validation cohort (separate from the approximately 670-subject first cohort). The assay was immunoSEQ multiplex PCR, and TCRdb's table has in-frame clones only and misses some. The sample holds 150,000 to 170,000 clones, just over 85% seen once. The source of this sequence is a human donor in good health. The sequencing sample was made of PBMCs. The chain couples TRBV27 to TRBJ2-1, with TRBD2 identical over 8 bases. CDR3 loop: CASSPVLFSGKYNEQFF. CDR3 nucleotide sequence: TGTGCCAGCAGTCCCGTGCTCTTTAGCGGGAAGTACAATGAGCAGTTCTTC.